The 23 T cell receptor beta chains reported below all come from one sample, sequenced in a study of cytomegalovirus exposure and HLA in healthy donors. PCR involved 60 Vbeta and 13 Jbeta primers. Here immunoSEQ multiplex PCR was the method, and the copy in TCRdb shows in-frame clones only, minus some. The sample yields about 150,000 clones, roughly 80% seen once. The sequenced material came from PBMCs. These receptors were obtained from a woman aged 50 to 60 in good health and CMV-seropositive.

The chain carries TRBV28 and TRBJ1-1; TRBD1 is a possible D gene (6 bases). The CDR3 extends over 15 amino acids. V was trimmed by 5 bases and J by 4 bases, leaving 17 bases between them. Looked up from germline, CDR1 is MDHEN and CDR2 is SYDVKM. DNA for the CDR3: TGTGCCAGCAGTGTCCTCCAGGGGATAGGCACTGAAGCTTTCTTT. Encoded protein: CASSVLQGIGTEAFF.

The CDR3 loop is CSVDLQRGGRDEQFF. In DNA form, the CDR3 reads TGCAGCGTCGATCTCCAGCGGGGGGGCCGGGATGAGCAGTTCTTC. The rearrangement uses TRBV29-1 and TRBJ2-1; 10 bases agree with TRBD2. V was pared by 6 bases and J by 8 bases, with 13 bases of the junction left unmatched. Germline V gives CDR1 SQVTM, CDR2 ANQGSEA. This CDR3 has 15 amino acids.

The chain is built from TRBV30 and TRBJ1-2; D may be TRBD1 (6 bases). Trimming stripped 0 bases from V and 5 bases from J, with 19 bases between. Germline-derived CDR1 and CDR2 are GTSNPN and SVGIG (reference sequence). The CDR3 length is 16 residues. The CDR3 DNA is TGTGCCTGGAGTGTCCCTCGGGGGGCCCTTAGATATGGCTACACCTTC. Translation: CAWSVPRGALRYGYTF.

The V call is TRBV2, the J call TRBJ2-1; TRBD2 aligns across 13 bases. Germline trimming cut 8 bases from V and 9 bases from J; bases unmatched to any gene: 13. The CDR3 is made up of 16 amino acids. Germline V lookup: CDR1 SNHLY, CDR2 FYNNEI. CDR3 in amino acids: CASGTITSGGVGEQFF. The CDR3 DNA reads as TGTGCCAGCGGAACGATTACTAGCGGGGGGGTCGGTGAGCAGTTCTTC.

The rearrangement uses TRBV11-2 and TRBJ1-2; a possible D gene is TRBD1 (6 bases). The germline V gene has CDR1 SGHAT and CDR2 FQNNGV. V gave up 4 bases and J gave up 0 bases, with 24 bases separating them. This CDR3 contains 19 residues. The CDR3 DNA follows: TGTGCCAGCAGCTCCACTCAGGGGCGCCATCGCCAAACTAACTATGGCTACACCTTC. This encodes CASSSTQGRHRQTNYGYTF.

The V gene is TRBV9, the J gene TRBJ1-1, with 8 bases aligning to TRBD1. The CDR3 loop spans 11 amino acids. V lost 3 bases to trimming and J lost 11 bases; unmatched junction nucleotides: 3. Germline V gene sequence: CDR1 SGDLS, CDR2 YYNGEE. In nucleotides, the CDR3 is TGTGCCAGCAGCGGTCGACAGGGGGCTTTCTTT. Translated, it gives CASSGRQGAFF.

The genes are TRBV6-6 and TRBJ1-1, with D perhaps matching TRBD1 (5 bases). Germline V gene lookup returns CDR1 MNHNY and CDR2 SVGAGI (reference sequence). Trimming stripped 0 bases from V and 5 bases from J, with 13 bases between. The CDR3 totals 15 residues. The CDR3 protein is CASSYSGRVGTEAFF. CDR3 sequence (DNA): TGTGCCAGCAGTTACTCTGGCAGGGTAGGGACTGAAGCTTTCTTT.

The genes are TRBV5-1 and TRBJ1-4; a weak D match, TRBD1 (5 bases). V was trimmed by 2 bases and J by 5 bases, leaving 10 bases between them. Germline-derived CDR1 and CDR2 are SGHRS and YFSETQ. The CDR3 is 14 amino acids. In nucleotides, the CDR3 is TGCGCCAGCAGCTTTACCGGGGGAAATGAAAAACTGTTTTTT. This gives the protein CASSFTGGNEKLFF.

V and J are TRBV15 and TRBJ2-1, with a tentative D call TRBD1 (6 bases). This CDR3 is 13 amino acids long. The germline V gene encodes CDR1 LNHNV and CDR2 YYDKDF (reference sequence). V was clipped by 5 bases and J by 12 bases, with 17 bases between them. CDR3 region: CATSLGTRDRQFF. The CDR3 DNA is TGTGCCACCAGCTTAGGGACAAGGGATAGGCAGTTCTTC.

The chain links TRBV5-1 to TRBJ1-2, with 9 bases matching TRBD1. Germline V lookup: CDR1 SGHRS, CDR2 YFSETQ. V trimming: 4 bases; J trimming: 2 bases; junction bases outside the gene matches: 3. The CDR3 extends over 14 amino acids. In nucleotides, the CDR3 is TGCGCCAGCAGCCAGGGGACAGGGAACTATGGCTACACCTTC. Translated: CASSQGTGNYGYTF.

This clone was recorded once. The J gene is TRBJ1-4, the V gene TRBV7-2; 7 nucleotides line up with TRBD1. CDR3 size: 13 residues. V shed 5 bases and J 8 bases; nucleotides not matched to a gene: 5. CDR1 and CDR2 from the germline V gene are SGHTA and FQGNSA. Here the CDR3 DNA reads TGTGCCAGCAGCCGGGACAGCTCCGAAAAACTGTTTTTT. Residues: CASSRDSSEKLFF. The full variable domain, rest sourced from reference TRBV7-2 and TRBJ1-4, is GAGVSQSPSNKVTEKGKDVELRCDPISGHTALYWYRQSLGQGLEFLIYFQGNSAPDKSGLPSDRFSAERTGGSVSTLTIQRTQQEDSAVYLCASSRDSSEKLFFGSGTQLSVL.

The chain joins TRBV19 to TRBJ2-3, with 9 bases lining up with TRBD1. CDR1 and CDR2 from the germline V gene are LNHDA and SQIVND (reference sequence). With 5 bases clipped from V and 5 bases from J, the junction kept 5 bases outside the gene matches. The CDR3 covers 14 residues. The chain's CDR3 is CASSPDRGRDTQYF. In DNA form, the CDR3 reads TGTGCCAGTAGTCCCGACAGGGGGAGAGATACGCAGTATTTT. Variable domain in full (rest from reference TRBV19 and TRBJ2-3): DGGITQSPKYLFRKEGQNVTLSCEQNLNHDAMYWYRQDPGQGLRLIYYSQIVNDFQKGDIAEGYSVSREKKESFPLTVTSAQKNPTAFYLCASSPDRGRDTQYFGPGTRLTVL.

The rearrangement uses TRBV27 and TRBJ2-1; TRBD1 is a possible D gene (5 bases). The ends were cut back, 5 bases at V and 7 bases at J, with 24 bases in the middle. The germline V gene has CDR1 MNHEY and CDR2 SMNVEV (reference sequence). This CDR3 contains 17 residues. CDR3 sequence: CASSAYTGIRYRNEQFF. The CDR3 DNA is TGTGCCAGCAGTGCGTATACAGGTATACGTTACCGAAATGAGCAGTTCTTC.

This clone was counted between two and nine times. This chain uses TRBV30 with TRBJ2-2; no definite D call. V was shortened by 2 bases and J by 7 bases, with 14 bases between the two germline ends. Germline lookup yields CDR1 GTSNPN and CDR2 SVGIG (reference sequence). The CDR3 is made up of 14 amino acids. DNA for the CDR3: TGTGCCTGGAGTCGTATGGTTAACGGCGGGGAGCTGTTTTTT. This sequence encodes CAWSRMVNGGELFF.

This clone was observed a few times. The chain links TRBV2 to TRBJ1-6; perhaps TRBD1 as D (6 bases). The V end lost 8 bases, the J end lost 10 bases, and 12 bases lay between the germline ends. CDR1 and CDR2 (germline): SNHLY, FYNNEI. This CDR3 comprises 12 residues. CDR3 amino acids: CASYRDGSPLHF. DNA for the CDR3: TGTGCCAGCTACAGGGACGGATCACCCCTCCACTTT.

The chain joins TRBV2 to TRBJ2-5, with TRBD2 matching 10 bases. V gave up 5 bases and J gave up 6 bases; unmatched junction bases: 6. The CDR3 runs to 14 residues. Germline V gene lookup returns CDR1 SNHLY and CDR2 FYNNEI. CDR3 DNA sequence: TGTGCCAGCAGTCAGACTAGCGGGCCGAAGACCCAGTACTTC. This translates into CASSQTSGPKTQYF.

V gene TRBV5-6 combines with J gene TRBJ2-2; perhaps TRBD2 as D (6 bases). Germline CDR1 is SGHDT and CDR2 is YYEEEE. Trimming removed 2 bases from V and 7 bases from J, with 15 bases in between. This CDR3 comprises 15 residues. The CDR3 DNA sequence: TGTGCCAGCAGCTTTGGGACTCCCCTTAACGGGGAGCTGTTTTTT. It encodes CASSFGTPLNGELFF.

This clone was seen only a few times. The CDR3 region has the DNA TGTGCCAGCAGCTTATCATTTGGCAGGGGGTCCTACGAGCAGTACTTC. It codes for CASSLSFGRGSYEQYF. V gene TRBV7-8 combines with J gene TRBJ2-7; 7 bases agree with TRBD1. From germline, CDR1 is SGHVS and CDR2 FQNEAQ. The CDR3 consists of 16 residues. After removal of 2 bases from V and 1 base from J, the junction contained 8 bases not matched to a gene.

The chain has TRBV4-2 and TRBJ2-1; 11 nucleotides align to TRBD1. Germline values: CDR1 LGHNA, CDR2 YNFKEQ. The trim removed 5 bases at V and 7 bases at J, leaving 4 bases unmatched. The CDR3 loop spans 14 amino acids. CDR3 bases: TGTGCCAGCAGCAAGGGACAGGGGGGAAATGAGCAGTTCTTC. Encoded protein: CASSKGQGGNEQFF.

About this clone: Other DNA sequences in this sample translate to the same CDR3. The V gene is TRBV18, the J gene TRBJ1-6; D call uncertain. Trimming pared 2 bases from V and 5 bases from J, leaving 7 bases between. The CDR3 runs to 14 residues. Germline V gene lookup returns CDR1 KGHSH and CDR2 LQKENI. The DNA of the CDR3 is TGTGCCAGCTCACCAAGGCAGGATAATTCACCCCTCCACTTT. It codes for CASSPRQDNSPLHF.

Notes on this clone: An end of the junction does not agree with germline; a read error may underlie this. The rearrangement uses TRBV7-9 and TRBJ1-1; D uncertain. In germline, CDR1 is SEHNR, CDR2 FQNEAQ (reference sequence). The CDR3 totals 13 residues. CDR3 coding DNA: TGTTCCAGCAGCCTCCTCGGGGACACTGAAGCTTTCTTT. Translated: CSSSLLGDTEAFF.

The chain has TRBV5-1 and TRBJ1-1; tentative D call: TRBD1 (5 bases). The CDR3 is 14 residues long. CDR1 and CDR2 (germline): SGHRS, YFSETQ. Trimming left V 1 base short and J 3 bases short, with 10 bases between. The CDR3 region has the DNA TGCGCCAGCAGCTTGTTCAGGGCAGACACTGAAGCTTTCTTT. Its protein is CASSLFRADTEAFF. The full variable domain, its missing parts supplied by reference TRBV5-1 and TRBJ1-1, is KAGVTQTPRYLIKTRGQQVTLSCSPISGHRSVSWYQQTPGQGLQFLFEYFSETQRNKGNFPGRFSGRQFSNSRSEMNVSTLELGDSALYLCASSLFRADTEAFFGQGTRLTVV.

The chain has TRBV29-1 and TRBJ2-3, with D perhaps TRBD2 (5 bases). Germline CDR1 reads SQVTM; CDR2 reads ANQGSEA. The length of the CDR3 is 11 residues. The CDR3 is CAERDTDTQYF. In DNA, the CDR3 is TGCGCGGAGAGGGACACAGATACGCAGTATTTT.